The 22 T cell receptor beta chains listed next were all sequenced from one sample in a study of OX40 agonist ivuxolimab in advanced cancers. TCRdb keeps only in-frame clones here, not all; method: immunoSEQ multiplex PCR. This table has about 54,000 clones, approximately 84% appearing once. The sequences come from CD4+ or CD8+ T cells sorted from blood, collected in a trial of the OX40 agonist ivuxolimab. These receptors all stem from an adult with an advanced solid tumor such as melanoma, head and neck, liver or kidney cancer.

The genes are TRBV2 and TRBJ2-5; 9 positions match TRBD2. Germline CDR1 is SNHLY and CDR2 is FYNNEI. With 1 base clipped from V and 1 base from J, the junction kept 7 bases outside the gene matches. This CDR3 comprises 17 residues. DNA for the CDR3: TGTGCCAGCAGTGAAGGAATAGCGGGAGTGGTCCAAGAGACCCAGTACTTC. Its translation: CASSEGIAGVVQETQYF.

The chain is built from TRBV4-1 and TRBJ2-7, with 7 bases matching TRBD1. J gave up 3 bases and V 5 bases, and 13 bases lay outside the gene matches. CDR1 is MGHRA, CDR2 YSYEKL, per germline. This CDR3 has 16 amino acids. The CDR3 region is CASSSVPGQSFYEQYF. CDR3 nucleotides: TGCGCCAGCAGCTCCGTTCCGGGACAGTCTTTCTACGAGCAGTACTTC.

V usage is TRBV28 and J usage is TRBJ1-1; a weak D match, TRBD1 (5 bases). V lost 6 bases and J lost 1, with 6 bases in between. The CDR3 consists of 12 residues. Germline lookup yields CDR1 MDHEN and CDR2 SYDVKM. CDR3 coding DNA: TGTGCCAGCAGGGGACCGAACACTGAAGCTTTCTTT. This codes for CASRGPNTEAFF.

The chain links TRBV5-4 to TRBJ1-2; the D gene is possibly TRBD1 (6 bases). V lost 5 bases, J lost 5 bases, and 19 bases lay in between. This CDR3 spans 15 amino acids. Germline V gene lookup returns CDR1 SGHNT and CDR2 YYREEE (reference sequence). CDR3 sequence reads: CASSSYREGGYGYTF. The CDR3 DNA sequence: TGTGCCAGCAGTTCCTACAGGGAGGGGGGATATGGCTACACCTTC.

This clone was detected a few times. The CDR3: CASSPKWGYTF. The DNA for the CDR3 is TGTGCCAGCAGCCCAAAATGGGGCTACACCTTC. The rearrangement joins TRBV9 to TRBJ1-2; unclear D gene. Germline CDR1 is SGDLS and CDR2 is YYNGEE. V dropped 4 bases and J dropped 8 bases, with 9 bases sitting between them. This CDR3 spans 11 amino acids.

The genes are TRBV7-9 and TRBJ1-4; the D is unclear. Per the germline V gene, CDR1 is SEHNR and CDR2 is FQNEAQ (reference sequence). CDR3 length: 14 amino acids. V lost 7 bases and J 8 bases, leaving 17 bases between the germline ends. The CDR3 protein is CASNSLGPLEKLFF. CDR3 bases: TGTGCCAGCAACTCCCTGGGTCCTTTGGAAAAACTGTTTTTT.

The chain recombines TRBV6-5 with TRBJ2-3; D is perhaps TRBD2 (5 bases). Germline lookup yields CDR1 MNHEY and CDR2 SVGAGI. V was pared by 3 bases and J by 3 bases, with 13 bases between. This CDR3 is 15 amino acids long. CDR3 in amino acids: CASSYRQRTTDTQYF. In DNA, the CDR3 is TGTGCCAGCAGTTATCGCCAGAGGACTACAGATACGCAGTATTTT.

The chain combines TRBV7-8 with TRBJ1-1; a possible D gene is TRBD1 (5 bases). Germline assignment: CDR1 SGHVS and CDR2 FQNEAQ. V was shortened by 3 bases and J by 1 base, with 9 bases between the two germline ends. The CDR3 covers 14 residues. In DNA, the CDR3 is TGTGCCAGCAGCTTGGCCGGGGCGAACACTGAAGCTTTCTTT. It specifies CASSLAGANTEAFF. Full variable domain (outside the CDR3, taken from reference TRBV7-8 and TRBJ1-1): GAGVSQSPRYKVAKRGQDVALRCDPISGHVSLFWYQQALGQGPEFLTYFQNEAQLDKSGLPSDRFFAERPEGSVSTLKIQRTQQEDSAVYLCASSLAGANTEAFFGQGTRLTVV.

This clone was seen more than once but under ten times. This chain uses TRBV10-1 with TRBJ1-1, with D perhaps matching TRBD1 (6 bases). Germline V gene data show CDR1 as WNHNN and CDR2 as SYGVQD (reference sequence). V dropped 2 bases and J dropped 10 bases, with 14 bases sitting between them. The CDR3 has 13 residues. The CDR3 loop reads CASSEGGLGPAFF. As DNA, the CDR3 is TGCGCCAGCAGTGAGGGGGGGCTTGGGCCAGCTTTCTTT.

The DNA for the CDR3 is TGTGCCAGCAGCTTAGGCATGGTGTCCGGGGAGCTGTTTTTT. It is translated as CASSLGMVSGELFF. The chain carries TRBV7-2 and TRBJ2-2; D is unresolved. V was shortened by 1 base and J by 6 bases, with 9 bases between the two germline ends. This CDR3 region has 14 residues. Looked up from germline, CDR1 is SGHTA and CDR2 is FQGNSA.

V gene TRBV15 combines with J gene TRBJ1-5, with 11 bases aligning to TRBD1. The CDR3 is 12 residues long. The V gene end was trimmed by 9 bases and the J gene end by 11 bases; junction bases not matched to a gene: 6. The germline gives CDR1 LNHNV, CDR2 YYDKDF (reference sequence). Here the CDR3 reads CATGQGEWAQHF. As DNA, the CDR3 is TGTGCCACGGGACAGGGGGAATGGGCCCAGCATTTT.

The V gene is TRBV10-3, the J gene TRBJ2-3; perhaps D is TRBD1 or TRBD2 (5 bases each). CDR1 and CDR2 (germline): ENHRY, SYGVKD. This CDR3 has 16 amino acids. The V gene lost 4 bases and the J gene lost 2 bases, with 16 bases spanning the gap. This CDR3 reads CAISGLGGAPTDTQYF. CDR3 DNA sequence: TGTGCCATCAGTGGACTTGGGGGAGCCCCCACAGATACGCAGTATTTT.

This chain uses TRBV6-6 with TRBJ1-6; 7 bases agree with TRBD1. This CDR3 is built from 16 residues. The germline V gene has CDR1 MNHNY and CDR2 SVGAGI (reference sequence). Losses at the gene ends were 9 bases for V and 6 bases for J; bases not matched to a gene: 14. DNA of the CDR3: TGTGCCAGTGGAGCGGGACAGCTAATATTTAATTCACCCCTCCACTTT. Its translation: CASGAGQLIFNSPLHF.

This chain uses TRBV29-1 with TRBJ1-2, with no clear D. CDR3 length equals 15 residues. Trimming removed 0 bases from V and 7 bases from J, with 18 bases in between. Looked up from germline, CDR1 is SQVTM and CDR2 is ANQGSEA. The chain's CDR3 is CSVEEGRGSRLGYTF. The CDR3 region has the DNA TGCAGCGTTGAAGAGGGTCGAGGGTCGCGTCTTGGCTACACCTTC.

The chain employs TRBV28 and TRBJ1-5, with D unresolved. Germline values: CDR1 MDHEN, CDR2 SYDVKM. V lost 3 bases and J lost 4, with 7 bases in between. This CDR3 region has 13 residues. DNA for the CDR3: TGTGCCAGCAGTTTCTGGGGAAATCAGCCCCAGCATTTT. Translated: CASSFWGNQPQHF.

The chain joins TRBV4-3 to TRBJ2-1; TRBD2 agrees at 11 bases. The CDR3 contains 16 residues. The trim removed 0 bases at V and 4 bases at J, leaving 2 bases unmatched. In germline, CDR1 is LGHNA, CDR2 YSLEER. CDR3 in DNA: TGCGCCAGCAGCCAAGATCTAGCGGGAGGTTACAATGAGCAGTTCTTC. Translated: CASSQDLAGGYNEQFF.

This clone was found a few times. J is TRBJ1-2 and V is TRBV28; D possibly corresponds to TRBD1 (5 bases). Germline V gives CDR1 MDHEN, CDR2 SYDVKM. The CDR3 runs to 12 residues. Deletions cut 4 bases from V and 5 bases from J, with 8 bases between. The CDR3 nucleotides read TGTGCCAGCAGTTCGGGGACTTATGGCTACACCTTC. Its translation is CASSSGTYGYTF.

This clone was observed a few times. V and J are TRBV19 and TRBJ1-5; D is undetermined. Trimming shortened V by 2 bases and J by 1 base, and 12 bases separated the two germline ends. From germline, CDR1 is LNHDA and CDR2 SQIVND (reference sequence). The CDR3 runs 16 residues. CDR3 DNA: TGTGCCAGTAGTATATGGGCCTTGAACAGCAATCAGCCCCAGCATTTT. This encodes CASSIWALNSNQPQHF.

The rearrangement joins TRBV28 to TRBJ1-1; D may be TRBD1 (5 bases). CDR3 length: 12 amino acids. Germline assignment: CDR1 MDHEN and CDR2 SYDVKM. Trimming left V 11 bases short and J 7 bases short, with 17 bases between. CDR3 sequence: CAAHQGTFEAFF. As DNA, the CDR3 is TGTGCCGCGCATCAGGGTACTTTTGAAGCTTTCTTT.

Concerning this clone itself: Because the CDR3 is missing its conserved closing phenylalanine or tryptophan, this is likely a read error. For the CDR3, the DNA is TGTGCCAGCAGCTTAGGGGTGGGGGAGCAGTACCTC. It is translated as CASSLGVGEQYL. The chain carries TRBV11-2 and TRBJ2-7; D gene unclear. V lost 1 base and J 7 bases, leaving 8 bases between the germline ends. Germline loops: CDR1 SGHAT, CDR2 FQNNGV. The CDR3 runs 12 residues.

This clone is categorized as medium-sized (0.01 to 0.1%). Distinct nucleotide sequences in the sample also encode this CDR3. As DNA, the CDR3 is TGTGCCAGCAGCTTAGCCTGGGGGAGACAAGAGACCCAGTACTTC. This codes for CASSLAWGRQETQYF. The J gene is TRBJ2-5, the V gene TRBV7-9, with D tentatively TRBD1 or TRBD2 (5 bases each). Between the trimmed V and J ends, which lost 0 bases and 2 bases, there was a span of 10 bases. The germline CDR1 and CDR2 sequences are SEHNR and FQNEAQ (reference sequence). The CDR3 length is 15 residues.

J is TRBJ1-2 and V is TRBV15, with no clear D. This CDR3 contains 17 residues. CDR1 and CDR2 from the germline V gene are LNHNV and YYDKDF (reference sequence). Trimming cost V 0 bases and J 8 bases, with 22 bases left between them. As DNA, the CDR3 is TGTGCCACCAGCAGAGATAGAGGGCCAGCCATCTCTCGAGGCTACACCTTC. It encodes CATSRDRGPAISRGYTF.